This TCR beta chain emerged from a study of cytotoxic CD8 clonotypes in ibrutinib-treated CLL. Data came from immunoSEQ multiplex PCR; TCRdb stores just in-frame clones and leaves some out. The sample consists of just over 200,000 clones, roughly 65% of them appearing once. Unmatched junction bases numbered 4, after V lost 1 base and J lost 3 bases. CDR1 is SGHTA and CDR2 is FQGTGA in the germline V gene. The CDR3 sequence is 15 residues long. The chain joins TRBV7-3 to TRBJ1-2; TRBD1 aligns across 8 bases. The clonotype originates from a human donor with chronic lymphocytic leukemia. Sequences were derived from PBMCs, sampled after 12 months of ibrutinib treatment. In nucleotides, the CDR3 is TGTGCCAGCAGCTTAATTACAGGGGGGGACTATGGCTACACCTTC. Protein sequence: CASSLITGGDYGYTF.